The subject of this entry is one T cell receptor (beta chain). Which antigen it targets is not known. No much larger clone is present one base from it, and per-base qualities are unavailable. The record originates from a study of T cell responses to AZD1222 COVID-19 vaccine (dated by TCRdb to the early 2020s). About the study as a whole: A total of 233 trial participants underwent TCR sequencing, of whom some 210 received two doses of AZD1222 and about 25 received two doses of the MenACWY control vaccine. Trial participants were enrolled by age into 18-55, 56-69 and 70-plus year subgroups, with roughly 150, 30 and 60 TCR-sequenced participants respectively. Overall study outcomes, separate from this receptor: In the small 56-69-year group, the increase in depth fell short of significance, most likely because of low power. A significant rise in spike-specific TCR breadth and depth was observed after two AZD1222 doses relative to day 0 and relative to MenACWY recipients. Because no samples from the day 14 peak response were available, repertoires could be characterized only after the peak T cell response. Vaccine-associated CD4 TCRs spanned the whole spike protein, with dominant responses in regions 160-218 and 743-854. Participants were mostly white British, with more females than males. The authors suggested clonal diversity may have been underestimated. Conclusions about previously exposed vaccinees were limited because only six AZD1222 recipients were SARS-CoV-2 seropositive at baseline. Nearly half of unique spike-specific TCRs reportedly recognized epitopes outside regions mutated in the B.1.351 and B.1.1.7 variants.

V is clipped by 3 bases and J by 1 base, and the sequence between their germline boundaries is 12 bases long. The germline V gene sets CDR1 to MNHNS and CDR2 to SASEGT. The CDR3, cysteine through phenylalanine, is 15 amino acids long. Kept here is only the CDR3 DNA, which spans 45 bases and is read in frame from base 1. The time point label for this specimen denotes: about 28 days (+/-7) after the second vaccine dose. AZD1222 recipients given second doses at about 4 weeks or at about 12 weeks were pooled, since spike-specific TCR depth and breadth were not found to differ between the two schedules. Vaccinee samples came from UK trials COV001 and COV002, including a single-blind randomized controlled phase 2/3 trial of AZD1222 (ChAdOx1 nCoV-19) in healthy adults. For TCRbeta chain sequencing, PBMC samples were collected from trial participants at day 0 and at day 28 after the second dose. The CDR3 regions of human TCRbeta chains were analyzed by immunosequencing. The original methods were these. TCRs in the repertoires were matched against a reference library of SARS-CoV-2-specific TCRs that had been generated with the MIRA antigen-specificity platform. Breadth was defined as the fraction of unique TCRs that were SARS-CoV-2-associated, and depth was defined as the fraction of total T cells that were SARS-CoV-2-associated. Using the MIRA data, each spike-specific TCR was mapped to the spike region that the TCR reacts to and placed in a CD4 or CD8 class. Log10-transformed breadth and depth values were compared by one-way ANOVA with Sidak's multiple comparisons tests. Not all clones reach the TCRdb copy of this immuneACCESS table, which keeps in-frame sequences only. Checked studies attribute under half of the gap to unresolved V genes and leave the rest unexplained. The V and J calls and clone size are taken from that table; D and trimming were inferred from the DNA. Within this sample are under 170,000 clones, with roughly nine tenths of them counted one time only. 2.5% to 4% of the sample rests with the top ten.

The chain links TRBV6-1 with TRBJ1-1; TRBD1 is a possible D gene, resting on 5 matching bases. The sequencing here drew on peripheral blood, taken 28 days after the second AZD1222 dose. The TCR sequence derives from an adult who received the AZD1222 COVID-19 vaccine. At the DNA level, the sequence is TGTGCCAGCAGTGAGGATGCGACAGCGAACACTGAAGCTTTCTTT. It specifies CASSEDATANTEAFF.